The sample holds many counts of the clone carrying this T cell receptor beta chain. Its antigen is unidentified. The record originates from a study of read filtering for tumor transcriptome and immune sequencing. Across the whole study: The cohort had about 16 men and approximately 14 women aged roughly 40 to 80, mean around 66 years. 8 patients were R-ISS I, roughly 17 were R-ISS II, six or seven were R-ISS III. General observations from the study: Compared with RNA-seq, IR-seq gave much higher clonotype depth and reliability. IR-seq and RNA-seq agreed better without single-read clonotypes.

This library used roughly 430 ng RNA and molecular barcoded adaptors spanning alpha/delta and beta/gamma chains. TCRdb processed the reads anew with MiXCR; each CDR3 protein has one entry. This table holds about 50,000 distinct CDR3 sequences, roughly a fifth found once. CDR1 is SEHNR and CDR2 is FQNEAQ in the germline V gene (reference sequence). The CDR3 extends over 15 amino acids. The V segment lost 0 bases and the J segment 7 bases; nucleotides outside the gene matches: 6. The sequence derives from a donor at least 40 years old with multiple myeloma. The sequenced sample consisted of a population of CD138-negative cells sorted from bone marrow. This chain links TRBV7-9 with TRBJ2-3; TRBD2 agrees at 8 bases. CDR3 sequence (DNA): TGTGCCAGCAGCTTAGCAGGACTAGCAGGGAATACGCAGTATTTT. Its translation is CASSLAGLAGNTQYF.